This T cell receptor (beta chain) appears in the sequencing data of a study of human T cells and chemical hapten exposure. Germline V lookup: CDR1 LNHNV, CDR2 YYDKDF (reference sequence). CDR3 length equals 14 residues. Trimming removed 2 bases from V and 4 bases from J, with 6 bases in between. The time point was: patch test 3, about 24 weeks after DPC sensitization. Treatment: therapeutic diphenylcyclopropenone sensitization with weekly scalp DPC. This clonotype was seen more than once but under ten times. In TCRdb, the RACE reads were re-called with MiXCR into one record per CDR3 protein. Seen here are tens of thousands of distinct CDR3 sequences, roughly a tenth observed once, and the top ten hold 1.1%.

The origin of this receptor is a woman aged 25 to 39 with alopecia areata. Some clones in this sample may be carry-over from other donors' samples. The chain couples TRBV15 to TRBJ1-6; D may be TRBD1 (6 bases). This specimen was whole blood, taken in connection with sensitization to the hapten diphenylcyclopropenone (DPC). The CDR3 region has the DNA TGTGCCACCAGCAGACAGGGGTATAATTCACCCCTCCACTTT. Amino acids: CATSRQGYNSPLHF. Together with reference TRBV15 and TRBJ1-6, the CDR3 gives the full variable domain: DAMVIQNPRYQVTQFGKPVTLSCSQTLNHNVMYWYQQKSSQAPKLLFHYYDKDFNNEADTPDNFQSRRPNTSFCFLDIRSPGLGDTAMYLCATSRQGYNSPLHFGNGTRLTVT.